This paragraph covers one T cell receptor beta chain sequence. The sample originates from a study of blood T cell repertoires in COVID-19. CDR3 length equals 13 residues. Germline CDR1 and CDR2: LGHDT and YNNKEL (reference sequence). Trimming took off 1 base at V and 4 bases at J, with 7 bases between the two ends. Libraries were prepared by immunoSEQ multiplex PCR; TCRdb keeps only in-frame clonotypes and omits some of them. The repertoire has 100,000 to 150,000 clones, over 85% of them found once; the top ten carry about 3.5%. The chain combines TRBV3-1 (or the pseudogene TRBV3-2) with TRBJ1-2, with D unresolved. The receptor's source is a man aged 50 or older with active COVID-19. Sequenced material: peripheral blood. CDR3 in amino acids: CASSQARGYGYTF. CDR3 bases: TGTGCCAGCAGCCAAGCACGGGGCTATGGCTACACCTTC.